The 17 T cell receptor beta chains reported below all come from one sample, sequenced in a study of cytomegalovirus exposure and HLA in healthy donors. The method was immunoSEQ multiplex PCR; TCRdb's version includes in-frame clones alone and lacks a portion of them. This sample has 100,000 to 120,000 clones; approximately 96% occur once, and the top ten carry roughly 0.67%. Sequencing was carried out using PBMCs. The receptors were gathered from a woman aged 18-29 years in good health and CMV-seronegative.

The chain links TRBV7-2 to TRBJ1-5, with D possibly being TRBD1 (5 bases). Trimming removed 5 bases from V and 4 bases from J, with 12 bases in between. This CDR3 is built from 14 residues. Germline V gene lookup returns CDR1 SGHTA and CDR2 FQGNSA. The CDR3 is CASSRNRNNQPQHF. In DNA, the CDR3 is TGTGCCAGCAGCCGAAACAGGAATAATCAGCCCCAGCATTTT. Complete variable domain (other parts from reference TRBV7-2 and TRBJ1-5): GAGVSQSPSNKVTEKGKDVELRCDPISGHTALYWYRQSLGQGLEFLIYFQGNSAPDKSGLPSDRFSAERTGGSVSTLTIQRTQQEDSAVYLCASSRNRNNQPQHFGDGTRLSIL.

Within the sample, this clone is medium-sized. DNA for the CDR3: TGTGCCAGCAGCTATTGGGGAGAGAGCAATCAGCCCCAGCATTTT. Protein sequence: CASSYWGESNQPQHF. J is TRBJ1-5 and V is TRBV7-8; no firm D call. This CDR3 region has 15 residues. Germline V gene data show CDR1 as SGHVS and CDR2 as FQNEAQ. V was clipped by 4 bases and J by 1 base, with 11 bases between them.

J is TRBJ2-5 and V is TRBV7-9; 8 nucleotides align to TRBD1. Germline V gene lookup returns CDR1 SEHNR and CDR2 FQNEAQ (reference sequence). V shed 2 bases and J 0 bases; nucleotides not matched to a gene: 5. The CDR3 has 16 residues. The CDR3 nucleotides are TGTGCCAGCAGCTTATTACAGGGGGTGTACCAAGAGACCCAGTACTTC. Its protein product is CASSLLQGVYQETQYF.

The rearrangement joins TRBV4-1 to TRBJ2-7, with 7 nucleotides matching TRBD1. The CDR3 consists of 15 residues. CDR1 is MGHRA, CDR2 YSYEKL, per germline. Losses at the gene ends were 0 bases for V and 2 bases for J; bases not matched to a gene: 4. In DNA form, the CDR3 reads TGCGCCAGCAGCCAAGAGACAGGGCCCACCTACGAGCAGTACTTC. It yields the protein CASSQETGPTYEQYF.

This chain joins TRBV2 and TRBJ2-5; TRBD2 matches 7 bases. CDR3 size: 14 residues. Trimming removed 6 bases from V and 2 bases from J; junction bases left unmatched: 6. Germline V CDR1 and CDR2: SNHLY, FYNNEI. CDR3 coding DNA: TGTGCCAGCAGCCTCTCTAGCGGTCAAGAGACCCAGTACTTC. It encodes CASSLSSGQETQYF.

This clone has only one observation. This chain uses TRBV10-3 with TRBJ2-3, with D unresolved. The CDR3 has 14 amino acids. V lost 6 bases, J lost 5 bases, and 15 bases lay in between. Germline values: CDR1 ENHRY, CDR2 SYGVKD. For the CDR3, the DNA is TGTGCCATCAGGGAGAATTATTCGGGAGATACGCAGTATTTT. Translation: CAIRENYSGDTQYF.

The rearrangement uses TRBV9 and TRBJ2-7; no clear D. Germline lookup yields CDR1 SGDLS and CDR2 YYNGEE. The length of the CDR3 is 13 residues. V was pared by 0 bases and J by 7 bases, with 11 bases between. The CDR3 here is CASSVDPTLEQYF. CDR3 DNA: TGTGCCAGCAGCGTAGACCCCACTCTGGAGCAGTACTTC.

The chain combines TRBV11-2 with TRBJ2-1, with D possibly TRBD2 on 5 matching bases. Germline CDR1 reads SGHAT; CDR2 reads FQNNGV. The V gene lost 3 bases and the J gene lost 0 bases, with 6 bases spanning the gap. The CDR3 covers 14 residues. The CDR3 is CASSLRASYNEQFF. DNA of the CDR3: TGTGCCAGCAGCTTGAGGGCCTCCTACAATGAGCAGTTCTTC. The variable domain in full, completed from reference TRBV11-2 and TRBJ2-1, reads EAGVAQSPRYKIIEKRQSVAFWCNPISGHATLYWYQQILGQGPKLLIQFQNNGVVDDSQLPKDRFSAERLKGVDSTLKIQPAKLEDSAVYLCASSLRASYNEQFFGPGTRLTVL.

The V gene is TRBV2, the J gene TRBJ2-5; 8 nucleotides agree with TRBD1. Looked up from germline, CDR1 is SNHLY and CDR2 is FYNNEI. V trimming: 5 bases; J trimming: 4 bases; junction bases outside the gene matches: 3. The CDR3 extends over 13 amino acids. CDR3 coding DNA: TGTGCCAGCAGTCCCGGGACAGGAGAGACCCAGTACTTC. Its translation: CASSPGTGETQYF.

The chain recombines TRBV19 with TRBJ2-3; 8 bases match TRBD1. Unmatched junction bases numbered 8, after V lost 8 bases and J lost 1 base. The V gene's germline CDR1 is LNHDA and CDR2 SQIVND (reference sequence). The CDR3 is 15 amino acids. This CDR3 is CASGRLGQGTDTQYF. For the CDR3, the DNA is TGTGCCAGTGGCCGCCTGGGACAGGGCACAGATACGCAGTATTTT.

The chain employs TRBV18 and TRBJ1-2; D gene uncertain. The CDR3 length is 13 residues. The ends were cut back, 4 bases at V and 7 bases at J, with 13 bases in the middle. The V gene's germline CDR1 is KGHSH and CDR2 LQKENI. CDR3 protein: CASSRGETGGYTF. CDR3 DNA sequence: TGTGCCAGCTCACGCGGGGAAACCGGTGGCTACACCTTC. The full variable domain, rest sourced from reference TRBV18 and TRBJ1-2, is NAGVMQNPRHLVRRRGQEARLRCSPMKGHSHVYWYRQLPEEGLKFMVYLQKENIIDESGMPKERFSAEFPKEGPSILRIQQVVRGDSAAYFCASSRGETGGYTFGSGTRLTVV.

J is TRBJ2-2 and V is TRBV13; 8 nucleotides align to TRBD2. With V trimmed by 7 bases and J by 3 bases, 10 bases remained unmatched. Germline CDR1 reads PRHDT; CDR2 reads FYEKMQ (reference sequence). The CDR3 spans 16 residues. The CDR3 nucleotides are TGTGCCAGCAACATACAGGACGGGGGGGACACCGGGGAGCTGTTTTTT. Translated: CASNIQDGGDTGELFF.

The chain uses TRBV7-9 and TRBJ1-1; D uncertain. Germline CDR1 reads SEHNR; CDR2 reads FQNEAQ (reference sequence). The V end lost 2 bases, the J end lost 0 bases, and 7 bases lay between the germline ends. The length of the CDR3 is 14 residues. The CDR3, as DNA: TGTGCCAGCAGCTTAACGGGAATGAACACTGAAGCTTTCTTT. Its protein is CASSLTGMNTEAFF.

The chain employs TRBV18 and TRBJ1-4; TRBD1 aligns across 12 bases. The CDR3 totals 15 residues. The ends lost 4 bases at V and 5 bases at J; junction bases unmatched: 2. Germline V gene data show CDR1 as KGHSH and CDR2 as LQKENI. The CDR3: CASSRDRGPNEKLFF. The CDR3 nucleotides are TGTGCCAGCTCACGGGACAGGGGGCCGAATGAAAAACTGTTTTTT.

The chain employs TRBV5-1 and TRBJ1-6; 8 nucleotides align to TRBD1. This CDR3 contains 15 residues. In germline, CDR1 is SGHRS, CDR2 YFSETQ. V gave up 4 bases and J gave up 7 bases; unmatched junction bases: 7. The CDR3 coding sequence is TGCGCCAGCAGCGGGCAGGGGGCAGGGAATTCACCCCTCCACTTT. This encodes CASSGQGAGNSPLHF.

The V gene is TRBV28, the J gene TRBJ1-5; D is perhaps TRBD1 (6 bases). CDR1 and CDR2 from the germline V gene are MDHEN and SYDVKM. The CDR3 has 15 residues. The V end was cut by 3 bases, the J end by 6 bases, with 15 bases between. For the CDR3, the DNA is TGTGCCAGCAGTTTTTCGGGGGGGCATAGTCAGCCCCAGCATTTT. Encoded protein: CASSFSGGHSQPQHF.

This chain links TRBV6-1 with TRBJ2-7, with TRBD1 as a possible D gene (6 bases). This CDR3 is 14 amino acids long. Germline V CDR1 and CDR2: MNHNS, SASEGT. Trimming stripped 5 bases from V and 1 base from J, with 12 bases between. In DNA form, the CDR3 reads TGTGCCAGCAGTTTGACACAGGGATCCTACGAGCAGTACTTC. Protein sequence: CASSLTQGSYEQYF.